This T cell receptor (beta chain) stems from a study of T cell repertoires in cytomegalovirus infection. Study-wide background: Public TCR beta signatures were indicative of both CMV infection and a matching HLA type. Overall study findings and caveats: Of the TCR beta families, the public ones yielded a cumulative frequency that identified carriers of CMV plus the relevant HLA. Ex vivo, HLA-C-restricted CMV-specific TCR beta clonotypes prevailed over the rest of the response.

From germline, CDR1 is MDHEN and CDR2 SYDVKM. J lost 6 bases, V lost 5 bases, and 7 bases had no gene match. This CDR3 spans 14 amino acids. TCRdb used MiXCR to reprocess the reads, holding one entry per CDR3 protein. The data contain around 69,000 distinct CDR3 sequences, 28% of them singletons. This clonotype was counted many times. The antigen is unknown. The sequencing used CD8+ T cells from cultured PBMCs, collected from culture after CMV antigen stimulation. This clonotype was obtained from a human donor in good health (CMV status not recorded). Some clones in this sample may be carry-over from other donors' samples. The chain combines TRBV28 with TRBJ1-1; 9 nucleotides align to TRBD1. The CDR3 protein is CASSPRTGVSEAFF. CDR3 nucleotide sequence: TGTGCCAGCAGTCCGCGGACAGGGGTATCTGAAGCTTTCTTT.